This TCR beta chain was identified during a study of early T cells in non-severe SARS-CoV-2 infection. Broader study findings: Sequences matched to VDJdb favored anti-spike CD8 responses, while private and CD4 specificities were missed.

Individual cDNA molecules received unique molecular identifiers. TCRdb reprocessed the 5' RACE reads with MiXCR, giving one entry per CDR3 protein. The profile shows about 69,000 distinct CDR3 sequences, more than 3.5% of them singletons. Ten or more counts support this clonotype. Antigen specificity is unknown. This CDR3 contains 17 residues. V was cut by 0 bases and J by 9 bases, with 22 bases left in between. The receptor was isolated from an adult who was a healthcare worker with PCR-confirmed SARS-CoV-2 infection or an uninfected control (not recorded which). The donor label of this sample is uncertain. The chain has TRBV12-3 or TRBV12-4 and TRBJ2-3; a possible D gene is TRBD2 (6 bases). The source was whole blood, collected at baseline. The CDR3 DNA reads TGTGCCAGCAGTTTAGCGGGGGGACCACAAATAAAGATCACGCAGTATTTT. The encoded protein is CASSLAGGPQIKITQYF.